This T cell receptor beta chain was identified in a study of blood T cell repertoires in COVID-19. This CDR3 spans 16 amino acids. From germline, CDR1 is SGHRS and CDR2 YFSETQ. The V segment lost 3 bases and the J segment 4 bases; nucleotides outside the gene matches: 7. All enrollees were about 18 to 100 years old and from about 25 US areas. Participant-given clinical history determined each cohort assignment. In Cohort 3, a recovered donor had either two negative PCRs, clearance, or symptom resolution. In the original processing: Amplifying reference gene primers gave estimates of nucleated cell counts. Assay used: immunoSEQ multiplex PCR; TCRdb lists only in-frame clones, some missing. V and J calls and clone size are those listed in that table; D and trimming were worked out from the DNA. The profile covers about 270,000 clones, with around nine tenths appearing a single time and approximately 2.4% taken by the ten largest.

The source of this sequence is a woman in her late teens or twenties who had recovered from COVID-19. The chain couples TRBV5-1 to TRBJ2-2; TRBD2 agrees at 9 bases. The specimen was PBMCs or T cells enriched from blood (not recorded which). The CDR3, as DNA: TGCGCCAGCAGCTGGGGGACTAGCAGGGGCACCGGGGAGCTGTTTTTT. Translation: CASSWGTSRGTGELFF.